A single sample gave rise to the 17 T cell receptor beta chains below, sequenced in a study of T cells in Graves' hyperthyroidism and ophthalmopathy. Authors of the study amplified TCR beta CDR3 regions from RNA transcripts. With the HTBI primer set, the TCR CDR3 went through a first round of RT-PCR. TCRdb redid the calling of the multiplex PCR reads with MiXCR, one entry per CDR3 protein. The repertoire holds approximately 400,000 distinct CDR3 sequences, with approximately 15% as singletons. Sequenced: blood. These receptors originate from a woman aged 60 to 75 with Graves' hyperthyroidism.

This clonotype was detected many times. The chain is built from TRBV6-1 and TRBJ2-7; maybe TRBD2 (6 bases). Germline loops: CDR1 MNHNS, CDR2 SASEGT. The length of the CDR3 is 11 residues. Trimming shortened V by 5 bases and J by 9 bases, and 11 bases separated the two germline ends. The DNA of the CDR3 is TGTGCCAGCAGTCAGGCCGGGGGGCAGTACTTC. It yields the protein CASSQAGGQYF.

This rearrangement joins TRBV7-6 to TRBJ2-2; D possibly uses TRBD1 or TRBD2 (5 bases each). This CDR3 is built from 14 residues. Germline V gives CDR1 SGHVS, CDR2 FNYEAQ. V was trimmed by 5 bases and J by 6 bases, leaving 13 bases between them. The DNA of the CDR3 is TGTGCCAGCAGCCCGGGACGGGACGCCGGGGAGCTGTTTTTT. This translates into CASSPGRDAGELFF.

This clonotype has ten or more counts. This sequence joins TRBV13 and TRBJ2-1; 10 positions match TRBD2. The germline V gene has CDR1 PRHDT and CDR2 FYEKMQ (reference sequence). The J segment lost 7 bases and the V segment lost 1 base, leaving 7 bases of the junction unmatched. The CDR3 totals 16 residues. The CDR3 region has the DNA TGTGCCAGCAGCTTAGTAACGCTAGCGGGAGCAAATGAGCAGTTCTTC. The encoded protein is CASSLVTLAGANEQFF.

The sample holds many counts of this clonotype. J is TRBJ2-3 and V is TRBV6-1, with a weak D call TRBD1 (6 bases). V lost 5 bases, J lost 0 bases, and 12 bases lay in between. The germline V gene has CDR1 MNHNS and CDR2 SASEGT. This CDR3 comprises 15 residues. The CDR3 is CASSSPDRSTDTQYF. The CDR3 nucleotides read TGTGCCAGCAGTTCGCCCGACAGGAGCACAGATACGCAGTATTTT.

This clonotype showed up many times. The chain combines TRBV7-9 with TRBJ2-3, with D maybe TRBD2 (6 bases). The V end was cut by 2 bases, the J end by 11 bases, with 20 bases between. This CDR3 is built from 15 residues. CDR1 is SEHNR and CDR2 is FQNEAQ in the germline V gene (reference sequence). The CDR3 is CASSLTAGPQIGQYF. DNA for the CDR3: TGTGCCAGCAGCTTAACCGCGGGGCCACAGATAGGGCAGTATTTT.

In this sample, this clonotype turned up many times. The rearrangement joins TRBV6-1 to TRBJ1-6; D gene unclear. The CDR3 runs 15 residues. The ends were cut back, 0 bases at V and 9 bases at J, with 12 bases in the middle. Germline lookup yields CDR1 MNHNS and CDR2 SASEGT. CDR3 in amino acids: CASSEAAGYGSPLHF. DNA for the CDR3: TGTGCCAGCAGTGAAGCCGCGGGTTACGGTTCACCCCTCCACTTT.

The table lists this clonotype with many counts. The J gene is TRBJ1-2, the V gene TRBV18, with a possible D match to TRBD1 (6 bases). The CDR3 runs to 15 residues. Trimming stripped 1 base from V and 3 bases from J, with 12 bases between. Germline V gives CDR1 KGHSH, CDR2 LQKENI. DNA of the CDR3: TGTGCCAGCTCACCACTAGGGGGGGATGACTATGGCTACACCTTC. This codes for CASSPLGGDDYGYTF.

This clonotype was seen ten or more times. V gene TRBV27 combines with J gene TRBJ2-3; 16 nucleotides align to TRBD2. This CDR3 has 20 residues. The V and J ends lost 2 bases and 3 bases, in that order; junction bases with no gene match: 11. Per the germline V gene, CDR1 is MNHEY and CDR2 is SMNVEV (reference sequence). As DNA, the CDR3 is TGTGCCAGCAGTTTAGGGGGACTAGCGGGAGGGCCGGGGTTGACAGATACGCAGTATTTT. Translating it yields CASSLGGLAGGPGLTDTQYF.

The genes are TRBV19 and TRBJ1-5; D call uncertain. V lost 7 bases and J lost 0, with 7 bases in between. The length of the CDR3 is 13 residues. Per the germline V gene, CDR1 is LNHDA and CDR2 is SQIVND (reference sequence). For the CDR3, the DNA is TGTGCCAGTACCCCTTATAGCAATCAGCCCCAGCATTTT. Its translation is CASTPYSNQPQHF. Variable domain in full (rest from reference TRBV19 and TRBJ1-5): DGGITQSPKYLFRKEGQNVTLSCEQNLNHDAMYWYRQDPGQGLRLIYYSQIVNDFQKGDIAEGYSVSREKKESFPLTVTSAQKNPTAFYLCASTPYSNQPQHFGDGTRLSIL.

This clonotype was seen at least ten times. V is TRBV9 and J is TRBJ2-3, with D perhaps matching TRBD2 (6 bases). With 4 bases removed from V and 0 bases from J, the gap between germline ends came to 18 bases. This CDR3 contains 17 residues. Germline CDR1 and CDR2: SGDLS and YYNGEE. CDR3: CASSPGFGRESTDTQYF. CDR3 nucleotides: TGTGCCAGCAGCCCTGGTTTCGGTCGGGAGAGCACAGATACGCAGTATTTT.

This clonotype was recorded once. V usage is TRBV11-2 and J usage is TRBJ2-1; 11 nucleotides align to TRBD2. V dropped 5 bases and J dropped 7; count of bases not matched to a gene: 13. The CDR3 is 17 residues long. Germline loops: CDR1 SGHAT, CDR2 FQNNGV. The CDR3 protein is CASSLTTSGTSRNEQFF. CDR3 DNA sequence: TGTGCCAGCAGCCTTACGACTAGCGGGACTAGTAGGAATGAGCAGTTCTTC. Based on the CDR3 plus reference TRBV11-2 and TRBJ2-1, the full variable domain is EAGVAQSPRYKIIEKRQSVAFWCNPISGHATLYWYQQILGQGPKLLIQFQNNGVVDDSQLPKDRFSAERLKGVDSTLKIQPAKLEDSAVYLCASSLTTSGTSRNEQFFGPGTRLTVL.

This clonotype was counted a few times. V is TRBV6-1 and J is TRBJ2-7; 7 nucleotides match TRBD1. This CDR3 spans 15 amino acids. Per germline, CDR1 MNHNS and CDR2 SASEGT. Unmatched junction bases numbered 9, after V lost 6 bases and J lost 1 base. DNA of the CDR3: TGTGCCAGCAGACTCAACCGGGACAGTTCCTACGAGCAGTACTTC. Translated, it gives CASRLNRDSSYEQYF.

This clonotype was observed a handful of times. The chain carries TRBV20-1 and TRBJ1-4; D is undetermined. The CDR3 loop spans 13 amino acids. CDR1 and CDR2 from the germline V gene are DFQATT and SNEGSKA (reference sequence). V lost 2 bases to trimming and J lost 4 bases, with 8 bases between them. CDR3 coding DNA: TGCAGTGCTAGACAGGAATTTAATGAAAAACTGTTTTTT. The encoded protein is CSARQEFNEKLFF.

This clonotype has a count of ten or more. V usage is TRBV28 and J usage is TRBJ2-2; TRBD1 is a possible D gene (6 bases). This CDR3 contains 17 residues. V was clipped by 3 bases and J by 1 base, with 15 bases between them. CDR1 and CDR2 (germline): MDHEN, SYDVKM. The CDR3 loop is CASSFPTDRLNTGELFF. CDR3 in DNA: TGTGCCAGCAGTTTCCCTACTGACAGGCTGAACACCGGGGAGCTGTTTTTT.

This clonotype was recorded a few times. The J gene is TRBJ2-7, the V gene TRBV4-1; 14 bases line up with TRBD2. The CDR3 has 16 residues. With V trimmed by 6 bases and J by 0 bases, 4 bases remained unmatched. CDR1 is MGHRA and CDR2 is YSYEKL in the germline V gene. CDR3: CASRRTSGRISYEQYF. Written as DNA, the CDR3 is TGCGCCAGCAGGCGGACTAGCGGGAGGATCTCCTACGAGCAGTACTTC.

This clonotype was found many times. The V call is TRBV12-3 or TRBV12-4, the J call TRBJ1-2; D gene ambiguous. The CDR3 covers 12 residues. V lost 7 bases and J lost 6, with 12 bases in between. DNA for the CDR3: TGTGCCAGCACTTTGACAAGGAATGGCTACACCTTC. This codes for CASTLTRNGYTF.

V usage is TRBV6-1 and J usage is TRBJ2-7; 8 bases align to TRBD2. The ends lost 8 bases at V and 7 bases at J; junction bases unmatched: 10. The CDR3 sequence is 13 residues long. The germline V gene has CDR1 MNHNS and CDR2 SASEGT. In nucleotides, the CDR3 is TGTGCCAGCCCCGGGGCGGGGGGAGGGGAGCAGTACTTC. It encodes CASPGAGGGEQYF.